Presented here are 24 T cell receptor beta chains from one specimen sequenced in a study of T cell responses to AZD1222 COVID-19 vaccine. Here immunoSEQ multiplex PCR was the method, and the copy in TCRdb shows in-frame clones only, minus some. Here the sample spans 150,000 to 200,000 clones, approximately 94% being singletons. The specimen was peripheral blood, collected 28 days after the second dose of the MenACWY control vaccine. These receptors were obtained from an adult who received the MenACWY meningococcal vaccine as a control.

The J gene is TRBJ2-2, the V gene TRBV12-5; D gene uncertain. Trimming stripped 9 bases from V and 0 bases from J, with 11 bases between. The germline V gene has CDR1 LGHNT and CDR2 FRNRAP. The CDR3 length is 14 residues. In nucleotides, the CDR3 is TGTGCTAGCGGCCTTGGACCGAACACCGGGGAGCTGTTTTTT. Protein: CASGLGPNTGELFF.

The V gene is TRBV5-1, the J gene TRBJ1-3, with D perhaps matching TRBD1 (6 bases). This CDR3 is 15 amino acids long. From germline, CDR1 is SGHRS and CDR2 YFSETQ. V dropped 6 bases and J dropped 4 bases, with 17 bases sitting between them. CDR3 sequence (DNA): TGCGCCAGCACCCCTGGGGGGCTACACGGAAACACCATATATTTT. It codes for CASTPGGLHGNTIYF.

In DNA form, the CDR3 reads TGCGCCAGCAGCCAAGATAGGGCCCTCCCGGAGCTGTTTTTT. It specifies CASSQDRALPELFF. The rearrangement links TRBV4-3 to TRBJ2-2, with unresolved D. Trimming cost V 0 bases and J 10 bases, with 12 bases left between them. The CDR3 runs to 14 residues. CDR1 and CDR2 from the germline V gene are LGHNA and YSLEER.

V and J are TRBV30 and TRBJ1-3, with D unresolved. The CDR3 is 13 residues long. Trimming stripped 2 bases from V and 0 bases from J, with 5 bases between. Germline loops: CDR1 GTSNPN, CDR2 SVGIG (reference sequence). Here the CDR3 DNA reads TGTGCCTGGAGTTCAGGCTCTGGAAACACCATATATTTT. Amino acids: CAWSSGSGNTIYF.

This clone has just one count. The genes are TRBV19 and TRBJ1-2; tentative D call: TRBD1 (6 bases). Germline lookup yields CDR1 LNHDA and CDR2 SQIVND (reference sequence). Trimming removed 7 bases from V and 10 bases from J, with 16 bases in between. The CDR3 has 12 residues. Here the CDR3 DNA reads TGTGCCAGTATGAGTCAGGGGCAGGTCTACACCTTC. Translation: CASMSQGQVYTF.

The CDR3 sequence: CASSSQGGTEAFF. The CDR3 region has the DNA TGTGCCAGCAGCTCACAGGGCGGCACTGAAGCTTTCTTT. The rearrangement uses TRBV7-9 and TRBJ1-1, with D possibly matching TRBD1 (6 bases). The CDR3 sequence is 13 residues long. Germline lookup yields CDR1 SEHNR and CDR2 FQNEAQ (reference sequence). The V end lost 4 bases, the J end lost 4 bases, and 10 bases lay between the germline ends.

V and J are TRBV6-2 or TRBV6-3 and TRBJ1-2, with D perhaps matching TRBD1 (6 bases). Germline V CDR1 and CDR2: MNHEY, SVGEGT. V dropped 0 bases and J dropped 7 bases, with 12 bases sitting between them. CDR3 length: 14 residues. CDR3 sequence: CASSYSDRTGGYTF. DNA of the CDR3: TGTGCCAGCAGTTACTCCGACAGGACGGGTGGCTACACCTTC.

The chain joins TRBV6-2 or TRBV6-3 to TRBJ1-1; weak D call: TRBD1 (6 bases). The CDR3 consists of 14 residues. Trimming stripped 0 bases from V and 10 bases from J, with 15 bases between. CDR1 is MNHEY, CDR2 SVGEGT, per germline. The CDR3: CASSYSTQGSVAFF. CDR3 in DNA: TGTGCCAGCAGTTACTCGACGCAGGGGTCGGTAGCTTTCTTT.

V usage is TRBV3-1 (or the pseudogene TRBV3-2) and J usage is TRBJ2-1; D might be TRBD2 (6 bases). Trimming shortened V by 4 bases and J by 6 bases, and 16 bases separated the two germline ends. CDR3 length: 15 residues. Germline CDR1 is LGHDT and CDR2 is YNNKEL (reference sequence). CDR3 in DNA: TGTGCCAGCAGCCTGGAGGGCCCAAGGGGCAATGAGCAGTTCTTC. Its protein is CASSLEGPRGNEQFF.

The gene calls are TRBV23-1 and TRBJ1-3; 7 positions agree with TRBD1. TRBV23-1 is treated as an ORF (open reading frame) with a function not yet certain. Trimming at V came to 2 bases and at J to 0 bases, leaving 7 bases not matched to a gene. CDR3 length equals 17 residues. Here the CDR3 DNA reads TGCGCCAGCAGTCAAAAAACAGGGGCAAGCTCTGGAAACACCATATATTTT. Its translation is CASSQKTGASSGNTIYF.

The genes are TRBV2 and TRBJ2-2; D not certain. Per the germline V gene, CDR1 is SNHLY and CDR2 is FYNNEI. CDR3 length: 13 residues. Trimming cost V 3 bases and J 5 bases, with 7 bases left between them. CDR3 bases: TGTGCCAGCAGTGATCGAGAGACCGGGGAGCTGTTTTTT. This translates into CASSDRETGELFF. The entire variable domain, with the rest obtained from reference TRBV2 and TRBJ2-2, is as follows: EPEVTQTPSHQVTQMGQEVILRCVPISNHLYFYWYRQILGQKVEFLVSFYNNEISEKSEIFDDQFSVERPDGSNFTLKIRSTKLEDSAMYFCASSDRETGELFFGEGSRLTVL.

This chain links TRBV3-1 (or the pseudogene TRBV3-2) with TRBJ1-4; tentatively, D is TRBD1 (5 bases). The germline CDR1 and CDR2 sequences are LGHDT and YNNKEL (reference sequence). V gave up 8 bases and J gave up 5 bases, with 15 bases separating them. The CDR3 spans 14 residues. Written as DNA, the CDR3 is TGTGCCAGCGCGGTATGGGGCCAAAATGAAAAACTGTTTTTT. Amino acid sequence: CASAVWGQNEKLFF.

In its sample, this clone was seen once. The V call is TRBV7-3, the J call TRBJ2-2; TRBD2 matches 7 bases. Trimming at V came to 4 bases and at J to 3 bases, leaving 5 bases not matched to a gene. The germline V gene encodes CDR1 SGHTA and CDR2 FQGTGA. This CDR3 region has 15 residues. CDR3 nucleotides: TGTGCCAGCAGCTCCTATGGGGGGGACACCGGGGAGCTGTTTTTT. The encoded protein is CASSSYGGDTGELFF.

This rearrangement joins TRBV9 to TRBJ1-3; weak D call: TRBD1 (6 bases). V lost 0 bases and J lost 5, with 18 bases in between. CDR1 and CDR2 (germline): SGDLS, YYNGEE. CDR3 length: 17 amino acids. The CDR3 DNA follows: TGTGCCAGCAGCGTAGACCCAGATCGGGGGGGGCGAAACACCATATATTTT. Its translation is CASSVDPDRGGRNTIYF.

V is TRBV2 and J is TRBJ1-1; D unclear. Between the trimmed V and J ends, which lost 7 bases and 3 bases, there was a span of 6 bases. This CDR3 contains 11 residues. From germline, CDR1 is SNHLY and CDR2 FYNNEI. CDR3 region: CASIGYTEAFF. CDR3 bases: TGTGCCAGCATCGGGTACACTGAAGCTTTCTTT.

This clone appeared once. The chain has TRBV11-3 and TRBJ2-7; D is unresolved. V lost 4 bases and J 5 bases, leaving 6 bases between the germline ends. Germline values: CDR1 SGHNT, CDR2 YENEEA. The CDR3 covers 11 residues. The CDR3 loop reads CASSSVDEQYF. CDR3 nucleotide sequence: TGTGCCAGCAGCTCCGTTGACGAGCAGTACTTC.

J is TRBJ2-3 and V is TRBV7-2; D unclear. The CDR3 contains 14 residues. The germline V gene encodes CDR1 SGHTA and CDR2 FQGNSA. V was clipped by 3 bases and J by 2 bases, with 9 bases between them. In DNA, the CDR3 is TGTGCCAGCAGCTTGTCACAGCCCACAGATACGCAGTATTTT. It is translated as CASSLSQPTDTQYF. The complete variable domain, with remaining parts taken from reference TRBV7-2 and TRBJ2-3, reads GAGVSQSPSNKVTEKGKDVELRCDPISGHTALYWYRQSLGQGLEFLIYFQGNSAPDKSGLPSDRFSAERTGGSVSTLTIQRTQQEDSAVYLCASSLSQPTDTQYFGPGTRLTVL.

The chain has TRBV5-6 and TRBJ1-1; D is perhaps TRBD1 (6 bases). The CDR3 length is 15 residues. Trimming removed 0 bases from V and 5 bases from J, with 14 bases in between. Germline-derived CDR1 and CDR2 are SGHDT and YYEEEE. CDR3 nucleotide sequence: TGTGCCAGCAGCTTGGCCCGAACAGGGAGGACTGAAGCTTTCTTT. Its protein product is CASSLARTGRTEAFF.

The V call is TRBV28, the J call TRBJ1-3; possibly TRBD1 for D (6 bases). Germline V CDR1 and CDR2: MDHEN, SYDVKM. The V end lost 3 bases, the J end lost 1 base, and 13 bases lay between the germline ends. This CDR3 region has 16 residues. This CDR3 reads CASSFLRRGSGNTIYF. As DNA, the CDR3 is TGTGCCAGCAGTTTTCTCCGCAGGGGTTCTGGAAACACCATATATTTT.

The chain is built from TRBV27 and TRBJ1-1; D is uncertain. Germline lookup yields CDR1 MNHEY and CDR2 SMNVEV (reference sequence). The CDR3 spans 14 residues. The V gene lost 6 bases and the J gene lost 1 base, with 12 bases spanning the gap. The CDR3 sequence is CASRSRTANTEAFF. The CDR3 coding sequence is TGTGCCAGCAGATCCCGGACGGCGAACACTGAAGCTTTCTTT.

The chain recombines TRBV6-5 with TRBJ1-2, with D perhaps matching TRBD1 (5 bases). Germline-derived CDR1 and CDR2 are MNHEY and SVGAGI. V was trimmed by 8 bases and J by 4 bases, leaving 17 bases between them. This CDR3 is built from 14 residues. The CDR3 region is CASCRGGSSYGYTF. CDR3 DNA sequence: TGTGCCAGCTGCCGGGGGGGGTCCTCCTATGGCTACACCTTC.

The rearrangement joins TRBV28 to TRBJ1-1, with D possibly matching TRBD1 (6 bases). The CDR3 consists of 15 residues. The germline V gene encodes CDR1 MDHEN and CDR2 SYDVKM. V lost 5 bases, J lost 3 bases, and 16 bases lay in between. The CDR3 region has the DNA TGTGCCAGCAGTCCACAACAGGGCGGGTACACTGAAGCTTTCTTT. This sequence encodes CASSPQQGGYTEAFF.

The rearrangement uses TRBV6-5 and TRBJ1-1; D is ambiguous. The CDR3 consists of 14 residues. Between the trimmed V and J ends, which lost 5 bases and 1 base, there was a span of 11 bases. Germline V gene sequence: CDR1 MNHEY, CDR2 SVGAGI. CDR3 in amino acids: CASSPRRGNTEAFF. As DNA, the CDR3 is TGTGCCAGCAGTCCCCGTCGGGGGAACACTGAAGCTTTCTTT.

The chain has TRBV7-3 and TRBJ2-1; tentative D call: TRBD2 (6 bases). CDR3 length: 19 residues. Trimming removed 1 base at V and 0 bases at J, with 19 bases between. The germline V gene has CDR1 SGHTA and CDR2 FQGTGA. As DNA, the CDR3 is TGTGCCAGCAGCTTAAGCGGTCTCGTTGGGGGGAGCTCCTACAATGAGCAGTTCTTC. Translation gives CASSLSGLVGGSSYNEQFF.